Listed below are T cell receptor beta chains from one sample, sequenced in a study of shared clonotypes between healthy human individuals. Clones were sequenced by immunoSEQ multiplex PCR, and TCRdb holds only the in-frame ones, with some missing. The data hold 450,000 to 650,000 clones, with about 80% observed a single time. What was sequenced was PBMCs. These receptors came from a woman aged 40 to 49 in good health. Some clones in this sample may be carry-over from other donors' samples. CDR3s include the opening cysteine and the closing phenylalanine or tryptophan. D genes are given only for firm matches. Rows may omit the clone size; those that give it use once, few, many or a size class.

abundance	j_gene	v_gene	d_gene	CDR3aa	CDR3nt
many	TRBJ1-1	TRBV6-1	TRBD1	CAVRQGKDTEAFF	TGTGCCGTAAGACAGGGGAAGGACACTGAAGCTTTCTTT
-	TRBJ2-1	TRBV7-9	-	CASRGAGPIPEQFF	TGTGCCAGCAGGGGGGCGGGGCCTATTCCAGAGCAGTTCTTC
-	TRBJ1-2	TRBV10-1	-	CASSIYQGYTF	TGCGCCAGTTCTATTTATCAGGGCTACACCTTC
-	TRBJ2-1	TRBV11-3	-	CASGRLNEQFF	TGTGCCAGCGGGCGACTTAATGAGCAGTTCTTC
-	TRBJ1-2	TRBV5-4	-	CASSFGDGFYTF	TGTGCCAGCAGCTTCGGCGACGGGTTCTACACCTTC
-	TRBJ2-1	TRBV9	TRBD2	CASSVEGLAGYNEQFF	TGTGCCAGCAGCGTAGAGGGACTAGCGGGATACAATGAGCAGTTCTTC
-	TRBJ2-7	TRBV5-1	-	CASSFTGGYEQYF	TGCGCCAGCAGCTTCACGGGTGGCTACGAGCAGTACTTC
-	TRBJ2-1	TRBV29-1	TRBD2	CSVVEVQRGYNEQFF	TGCAGCGTTGTAGAAGTCCAGCGGGGTTACAATGAGCAGTTCTTC
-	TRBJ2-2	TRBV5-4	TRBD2	CASSSLASGRALAGELFF	TGTGCCAGCAGCTCGTTAGCTAGCGGGAGGGCCCTCGCCGGGGAGCTGTTTTTT
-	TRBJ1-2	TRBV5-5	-	CASSPRWGLGGYTF	TGTGCCAGCAGCCCCCGCTGGGGGTTAGGTGGCTACACCTTC
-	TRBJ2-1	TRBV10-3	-	CAISPDQRVLYNEQFF	TGTGCCATCAGTCCCGACCAGCGAGTCTTATACAATGAGCAGTTCTTC
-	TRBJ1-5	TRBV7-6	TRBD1	CASSLGQGSNQPQHF	TGTGCCAGCAGCTTGGGACAGGGAAGCAATCAGCCCCAGCATTTT
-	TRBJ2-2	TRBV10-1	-	CASSDYSRNTGELFF	TGCGCCAGCAGTGATTATAGTAGAAACACCGGGGAGCTGTTTTTT
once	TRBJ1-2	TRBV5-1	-	CASSLEARNYGYTF	TGCGCCAGCAGCTTGGAGGCGCGAAACTATGGCTACACCTTC
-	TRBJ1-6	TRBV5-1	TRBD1	CASSATGDPFNSPLHF	TGCGCCAGCAGCGCGACAGGGGATCCCTTTAATTCACCCCTCCACTTT
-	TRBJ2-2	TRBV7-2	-	CASSNKGPSTGELFF	TGTGCCAGCAGCAACAAAGGTCCCAGCACCGGGGAGCTGTTTTTT
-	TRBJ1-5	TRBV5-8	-	CASSRGDQPQHF	TGTGCCAGCAGTAGGGGGGATCAGCCCCAGCATTTT
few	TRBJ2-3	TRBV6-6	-	CASSPTVDTQYF	TGTGCCAGCAGCCCGACAGTAGATACGCAGTATTTT
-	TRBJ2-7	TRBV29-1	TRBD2	CSAESSGYEQYF	TGCAGTGCCGAATCTAGCGGTTACGAGCAGTACTTC
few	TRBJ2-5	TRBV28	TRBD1	CASSSPGQGGETQYF	TGTGCCAGCAGTTCGCCGGGACAGGGCGGCGAGACCCAGTACTTC
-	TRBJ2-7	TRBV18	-	CASSHGVTLREQYF	TGTGCCAGCTCCCACGGTGTGACTCTCCGCGAGCAGTACTTC
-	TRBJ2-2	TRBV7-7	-	CASSLGAPANTGELFF	TGTGCCAGCAGCTTAGGCGCCCCTGCGAACACCGGGGAGCTGTTTTTT
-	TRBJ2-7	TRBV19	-	CASSSSWDIGYEQYF	TGTGCCAGTAGCTCGTCCTGGGACATAGGGTACGAGCAGTACTTC
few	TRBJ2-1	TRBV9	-	CASSPRDFGEQFF	TGTGCCAGCAGCCCGAGGGACTTCGGTGAGCAGTTCTTC